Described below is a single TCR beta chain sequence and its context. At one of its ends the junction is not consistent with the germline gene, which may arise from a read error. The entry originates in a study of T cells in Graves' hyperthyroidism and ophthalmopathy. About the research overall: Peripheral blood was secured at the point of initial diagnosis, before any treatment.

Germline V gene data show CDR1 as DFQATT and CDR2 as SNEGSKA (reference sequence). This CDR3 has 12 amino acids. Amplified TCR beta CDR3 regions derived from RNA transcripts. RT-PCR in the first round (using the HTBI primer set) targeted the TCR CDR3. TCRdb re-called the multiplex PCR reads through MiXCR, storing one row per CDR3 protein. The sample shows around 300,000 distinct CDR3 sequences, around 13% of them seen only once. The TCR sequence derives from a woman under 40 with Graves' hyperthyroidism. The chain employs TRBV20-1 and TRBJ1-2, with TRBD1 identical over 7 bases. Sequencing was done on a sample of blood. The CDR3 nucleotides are TGCAGTGCTGAGGACAGGCGGTATGGCTGCACCTTC. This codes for CSAEDRRYGCTF.